These T cell receptor beta chains were read from a single sample in a study of Ad26.COV2.S vaccination and SARS-CoV-2 variants. Profiling relied on immunoSEQ multiplex PCR, and the TCRdb table lists in-frame clones only, not all of them. This sample has fewer than 400,000 clones, with 75% to 90% found just once. The sequences come from peripheral blood, collected in a trial of Ad26.COV2.S vaccine versus placebo. Receptors were obtained from a person aged 18 to 65 who received the Ad26.COV2.S COVID-19 vaccine or a placebo. Each CDR3 is given with its conserved first and last residue. A D gene is named only where the DNA matches it firmly. Clone size is not always given. Where it is, it says once, few, many or a class for expanded clones.

v_call: TRBV19; j_call: TRBJ1-1; cdr3_length: 13; clone_size: -; d_call: -; cdr3_nt: TGTGCCAGTAGTATAACAGGAGCCACTGAAGCTTTCTTT; cdr3_aa: CASSITGATEAFF
v_call: TRBV11-2; j_call: TRBJ2-1; cdr3_length: 12; clone_size: -; d_call: -; cdr3_nt: TGTGCCAGCAGTATCGGCTCCAATGAGCAGTTCTTC; cdr3_aa: CASSIGSNEQFF
v_call: TRBV10-1; j_call: TRBJ2-2; cdr3_length: 12; clone_size: -; d_call: -; cdr3_nt: TGCGCCAGCAGCAGGGTCACCGGGGAGCTGTTTTTT; cdr3_aa: CASSRVTGELFF
v_call: TRBV6-5; j_call: TRBJ2-7; cdr3_length: 13; clone_size: -; d_call: TRBD1; cdr3_nt: TGTGCCAGCACCCCGGGACAGGGTTACGAGCAGTACTTC; cdr3_aa: CASTPGQGYEQYF
v_call: TRBV4-2; j_call: TRBJ2-7; cdr3_length: 16; clone_size: -; d_call: TRBD1; cdr3_nt: TGTGCCAGCAGCCAAGAGGGGACAGGGATAATCTACGAGCAGTACTTC; cdr3_aa: CASSQEGTGIIYEQYF
v_call: TRBV7-8; j_call: TRBJ1-1; cdr3_length: 16; clone_size: -; d_call: -; cdr3_nt: TGTGCCAGCAGCTTATTGTCACCGGGGTTTGGCACTGAAGCTTTCTTT; cdr3_aa: CASSLLSPGFGTEAFF
v_call: TRBV19; j_call: TRBJ1-1; cdr3_length: 13; clone_size: -; d_call: -; cdr3_nt: TGTGCCAGTAGGAGCGGGGAAGGGACTGAAGCTTTCTTT; cdr3_aa: CASRSGEGTEAFF
v_call: TRBV5-5; j_call: TRBJ1-1; cdr3_length: 13; clone_size: -; d_call: TRBD1; cdr3_nt: TGTGCCAGCGGTGGAACAGGGGTCGAAGAAGCTTTCTTT; cdr3_aa: CASGGTGVEEAFF
v_call: TRBV14; j_call: TRBJ2-7; cdr3_length: 15; clone_size: -; d_call: -; cdr3_nt: TGTGCCAGCAGCCCAAACGGGTGGTGGAACTACGAGCAGTACTTC; cdr3_aa: CASSPNGWWNYEQYF
v_call: TRBV10-3; j_call: TRBJ2-1; cdr3_length: 13; clone_size: -; d_call: TRBD2; cdr3_nt: TGTGCCATATCAACCGGGGGGAGGAATGAGCAGTTCTTC; cdr3_aa: CAISTGGRNEQFF
v_call: TRBV19; j_call: TRBJ1-2; cdr3_length: 17; clone_size: -; d_call: -; cdr3_nt: TGTGCCAGTAGTATGCCAGCCGGGCAGAGAGCTAACTATGGCTACACCTTC; cdr3_aa: CASSMPAGQRANYGYTF
v_call: TRBV4-3; j_call: TRBJ2-7; cdr3_length: 18; clone_size: -; d_call: -; cdr3_nt: TGCGCCAGCAGCCAAGGACGTCCCGGGACGGTGGTAATGTACGAGCAGTACTTC; cdr3_aa: CASSQGRPGTVVMYEQYF
v_call: TRBV12-3/TRBV12-4; j_call: TRBJ2-2; cdr3_length: 13; clone_size: -; d_call: -; cdr3_nt: TGTGCCAGCAGTGCCCTAAACACCGGGGAGCTGTTTTTT; cdr3_aa: CASSALNTGELFF
v_call: TRBV3-1/TRBV3-2; j_call: TRBJ1-5; cdr3_length: 15; clone_size: -; d_call: -; cdr3_nt: TGTGCCAGCAGCCAGGGGTGGAAGGGCAATCAGCCCCAGCATTTT; cdr3_aa: CASSQGWKGNQPQHF
v_call: TRBV11-2; j_call: TRBJ2-3; cdr3_length: 16; clone_size: -; d_call: -; cdr3_nt: TGTGCCAGCAGCTCCTGGGGGGGGGCTTCTGCGCGCACGCAGTATTTT; cdr3_aa: CASSSWGGASARTQYF
v_call: TRBV27; j_call: TRBJ1-1; cdr3_length: 15; clone_size: -; d_call: -; cdr3_nt: TGTGCCAGCAGTTTAAGAGGAACGGAGAACACTGAAGCTTTCTTT; cdr3_aa: CASSLRGTENTEAFF
v_call: TRBV12-3/TRBV12-4; j_call: TRBJ2-5; cdr3_length: 13; clone_size: once; d_call: -; cdr3_nt: TGTGCCAGCAGTAGAATTGGGGGAGAGACCCAGTACTTC; cdr3_aa: CASSRIGGETQYF
v_call: TRBV6-6; j_call: TRBJ1-6; cdr3_length: 16; clone_size: -; d_call: TRBD1; cdr3_nt: TGTGCCAGCAGTTACCGGGACAGCTTTTATAATTCACCCCTCCACTTT; cdr3_aa: CASSYRDSFYNSPLHF
v_call: TRBV27; j_call: TRBJ1-1; cdr3_length: 14; clone_size: -; d_call: -; cdr3_nt: TGTGCCAGCAGTTCCGGGACACCTGACACTGAAGCTTTCTTT; cdr3_aa: CASSSGTPDTEAFF
v_call: TRBV6-5; j_call: TRBJ1-1; cdr3_length: 14; clone_size: -; d_call: -; cdr3_nt: TGTGCCAGCAGTTACGATAGCAGGAAGTTCGGAGCTTTCTTT; cdr3_aa: CASSYDSRKFGAFF
v_call: TRBV11-2; j_call: TRBJ2-3; cdr3_length: 17; clone_size: -; d_call: TRBD1; cdr3_nt: TGTGCCAGCAGCACTCAAAACAGGGGGCGGGTGACAGATACGCAGTATTTT; cdr3_aa: CASSTQNRGRVTDTQYF
v_call: TRBV2; j_call: TRBJ2-1; cdr3_length: 16; clone_size: once; d_call: -; cdr3_nt: TGTGCCAGCAGAATCGACATCAGGGGGGCTAGTGGAGAGCAGTTCTTC; cdr3_aa: CASRIDIRGASGEQFF
v_call: TRBV27; j_call: TRBJ1-1; cdr3_length: 14; clone_size: -; d_call: -; cdr3_nt: TGTGCCAGCAGTTTAAATGGGGTAAGCACTGAAGCTTTCTTT; cdr3_aa: CASSLNGVSTEAFF
v_call: TRBV5-4; j_call: TRBJ2-1; cdr3_length: 14; clone_size: -; d_call: -; cdr3_nt: TGTGCCAGCAGCTTTCCCGGTGACTACAATGAGCAGTTCTTC; cdr3_aa: CASSFPGDYNEQFF
v_call: TRBV5-6; j_call: TRBJ1-3; cdr3_length: 15; clone_size: -; d_call: -; cdr3_nt: TGTGCCAGCAGCTTGGGACGGAACTCTGGAAACACCATATATTTT; cdr3_aa: CASSLGRNSGNTIYF
v_call: TRBV5-1; j_call: TRBJ1-1; cdr3_length: 15; clone_size: -; d_call: TRBD1; cdr3_nt: TGCGCCAGCAGCCCAGCCGGGACAGGGGTAGCTGAAGCTTTCTTT; cdr3_aa: CASSPAGTGVAEAFF
v_call: TRBV15; j_call: TRBJ2-4; cdr3_length: 15; clone_size: -; d_call: -; cdr3_nt: TGTGCCACCAGGTCAGGGGTGGGTACCAAAAACATTCAGTACTTC; cdr3_aa: CATRSGVGTKNIQYF
v_call: TRBV7-6; j_call: TRBJ1-1; cdr3_length: 13; clone_size: -; d_call: -; cdr3_nt: TGTGCCAGCAGCTATGGAGAGAACACTGAAGCTTTCTTT; cdr3_aa: CASSYGENTEAFF
v_call: TRBV7-2; j_call: TRBJ2-1; cdr3_length: 13; clone_size: few; d_call: -; cdr3_nt: TGTGCCAGCAGCTTACAGGTCTACAATGAGCAGTTCTTC; cdr3_aa: CASSLQVYNEQFF
v_call: TRBV10-1; j_call: TRBJ1-2; cdr3_length: 13; clone_size: few; d_call: -; cdr3_nt: TGCGCCAGCAGTGTTGAGCCTAGTCGTGGCTACACCTTC; cdr3_aa: CASSVEPSRGYTF
v_call: TRBV5-1; j_call: TRBJ1-1; cdr3_length: 13; clone_size: -; d_call: TRBD1; cdr3_nt: TGCGCCAGCACGGGACAGTCTGGCACTGAAGCTTTCTTT; cdr3_aa: CASTGQSGTEAFF
v_call: TRBV6-1; j_call: TRBJ2-1; cdr3_length: 15; clone_size: -; d_call: TRBD2; cdr3_nt: TGTGCCAGCAGTGAACAGCCTAGCGGCGGGAATGAGCAGTTCTTC; cdr3_aa: CASSEQPSGGNEQFF
v_call: TRBV14; j_call: TRBJ1-5; cdr3_length: 11; clone_size: -; d_call: -; cdr3_nt: TGTGCCAGCAGCCTAGAATTGCCCCAGCATTTT; cdr3_aa: CASSLELPQHF
v_call: TRBV27; j_call: TRBJ1-2; cdr3_length: 15; clone_size: -; d_call: -; cdr3_nt: TGTGCCAGCAGTTATGACAGAGCTACTTTATATGGCTACACCTTC; cdr3_aa: CASSYDRATLYGYTF
v_call: TRBV11-2; j_call: TRBJ2-7; cdr3_length: 17; clone_size: once; d_call: TRBD2; cdr3_nt: TGTGCCAGCAGCTTAGATGGACTAGCGGGGCGCACCTACGAGCAGTACTTC; cdr3_aa: CASSLDGLAGRTYEQYF
v_call: TRBV18; j_call: TRBJ1-5; cdr3_length: 16; clone_size: -; d_call: -; cdr3_nt: TGTGCCAGCTCACCAGGGCTAAGGCTAGACAATCAGCCCCAGCATTTT; cdr3_aa: CASSPGLRLDNQPQHF
v_call: TRBV7-8; j_call: TRBJ1-5; cdr3_length: 15; clone_size: -; d_call: -; cdr3_nt: TGTGCCAGCAGCTTAGAGGGCAGGGTATCTCAGCCCCAGCATTTT; cdr3_aa: CASSLEGRVSQPQHF
v_call: TRBV4-1; j_call: TRBJ1-1; cdr3_length: 15; clone_size: -; d_call: -; cdr3_nt: TGCGCCAGCAGCCAAGATTCTGGGGGGGGCCCTGAAGCTTTCTTT; cdr3_aa: CASSQDSGGGPEAFF
v_call: TRBV2; j_call: TRBJ1-1; cdr3_length: 15; clone_size: -; d_call: -; cdr3_nt: TGTGCCAGCAGTGAAGCCCCAGGGATGAACACTGAAGCTTTCTTT; cdr3_aa: CASSEAPGMNTEAFF
v_call: TRBV30; j_call: TRBJ1-1; cdr3_length: 11; clone_size: -; d_call: -; cdr3_nt: TGTGCCTGGAGTTTTAACACTGAAGCTTTCTTT; cdr3_aa: CAWSFNTEAFF
v_call: TRBV6-5; j_call: TRBJ1-6; cdr3_length: 15; clone_size: -; d_call: TRBD1; cdr3_nt: TGTGCCAGCAGGTCGACAGGGGTTCGAAGTTCACCCCTCCACTTT; cdr3_aa: CASRSTGVRSSPLHF
v_call: TRBV5-1; j_call: TRBJ2-6; cdr3_length: 15; clone_size: -; d_call: -; cdr3_nt: TGCGCCAGCAGCCTGCCGCTGTCTGGGGCCAACGTCCTGACTTTC; cdr3_aa: CASSLPLSGANVLTF
v_call: TRBV6-2/TRBV6-3; j_call: TRBJ1-1; cdr3_length: 14; clone_size: -; d_call: -; cdr3_nt: TGTGCCAGCAGTTTTCAGGGGTCGCACACTGAAGCTTTCTTT; cdr3_aa: CASSFQGSHTEAFF
v_call: TRBV5-1; j_call: TRBJ2-3; cdr3_length: 16; clone_size: -; d_call: -; cdr3_nt: TGCGCCAGCAGCTCGGCCCCTTCGACAGGCACAGATACGCAGTATTTT; cdr3_aa: CASSSAPSTGTDTQYF
v_call: TRBV6-6; j_call: TRBJ1-5; cdr3_length: 13; clone_size: -; d_call: -; cdr3_nt: TGTGCCAGCAGTACAGGGATTAATCAGCCCCAGCATTTT; cdr3_aa: CASSTGINQPQHF
v_call: TRBV5-5; j_call: TRBJ2-1; cdr3_length: 14; clone_size: once; d_call: -; cdr3_nt: TGTGCCAGCAGCTTGGAAGGTCCACTCAATGAGCAGTTCTTC; cdr3_aa: CASSLEGPLNEQFF
v_call: TRBV5-1; j_call: TRBJ2-7; cdr3_length: 14; clone_size: -; d_call: TRBD2; cdr3_nt: TGCGCCAGCAGCTTAAGCGGGGACTCCTACGAGCAGTACTTC; cdr3_aa: CASSLSGDSYEQYF
v_call: TRBV6-2/TRBV6-3; j_call: TRBJ2-1; cdr3_length: 15; clone_size: once; d_call: TRBD2; cdr3_nt: TGTGCCAGCAGTCTTATTAGCGGGGGGGCCGATGAGCAGTTCTTC; cdr3_aa: CASSLISGGADEQFF
v_call: TRBV29-1; j_call: TRBJ2-7; cdr3_length: 14; clone_size: once; d_call: -; cdr3_nt: TGCAGCGTGACTGGACAGAGGAGCTCCTACGAGCAGTACTTC; cdr3_aa: CSVTGQRSSYEQYF
v_call: TRBV9; j_call: TRBJ2-3; cdr3_length: 17; clone_size: once; d_call: TRBD2; cdr3_nt: TGTGCCAGCAGCGTCGGTTTTAGTAGCGGGGGGGCAGATACGCAGTATTTT; cdr3_aa: CASSVGFSSGGADTQYF
v_call: TRBV30; j_call: TRBJ1-1; cdr3_length: 13; clone_size: -; d_call: -; cdr3_nt: TGTGCCTGGGTCCTGGGGGGGGAGACTGAAGCTTTCTTT; cdr3_aa: CAWVLGGETEAFF
v_call: TRBV6-5; j_call: TRBJ1-3; cdr3_length: 16; clone_size: -; d_call: -; cdr3_nt: TGTGCCAGCAGTTACTCCGGGGTCAGAACTGGAAACACCATATATTTT; cdr3_aa: CASSYSGVRTGNTIYF